These 9 T cell receptor beta chains originate from one sample sequenced in a study of blood T cell repertoires in COVID-19. TCRdb's table, derived via immunoSEQ multiplex PCR, lists solely in-frame clones and lacks some. The table has 110,000 or so clones, approximately 81% seen once. The sample taken for sequencing was peripheral blood. These receptors were collected from a human donor in a cohort sampled during active COVID-19.

The V call is TRBV30, the J call TRBJ1-2; weak D call: TRBD1 (5 bases). Germline V gene data show CDR1 as GTSNPN and CDR2 as SVGIG (reference sequence). V was shortened by 1 base and J by 5 bases, with 5 bases between the two germline ends. The CDR3 has 11 residues. CDR3 bases: TGTGCCTGGAGTGGACAGTATGGCTACACCTTC. Amino acids: CAWSGQYGYTF.

The chain combines TRBV2 with TRBJ2-1; 7 bases agree with TRBD1. This CDR3 contains 15 residues. Germline values: CDR1 SNHLY, CDR2 FYNNEI. The V segment lost 4 bases and the J segment 5 bases; nucleotides outside the gene matches: 8. In nucleotides, the CDR3 is TGTGCCAGCAGTGTTAGAAGGACAGGAGACAATGAGCAGTTCTTC. Its translation: CASSVRRTGDNEQFF.

This clone has only one observation. V gene TRBV2 combines with J gene TRBJ2-5, with D tentatively TRBD2 (7 bases). Germline CDR1 SNHLY, CDR2 FYNNEI. The CDR3 contains 13 residues. V was pared by 8 bases and J by 5 bases, with 15 bases between. The CDR3, as DNA: TGTGCCAGCTATAGGGGGGGCCTGGAGACCCAGTACTTC. The encoded protein is CASYRGGLETQYF.

The V and J genes are TRBV29-1 and TRBJ1-2; possible D gene TRBD1, 5 bases. Trimming cost V 4 bases and J 2 bases, with 11 bases left between them. Germline CDR1 reads SQVTM; CDR2 reads ANQGSEA. The CDR3 has 13 residues. This CDR3 is CSVVRGLNYGYTF. DNA of the CDR3: TGCAGCGTTGTAAGGGGATTGAACTATGGCTACACCTTC. Complete variable domain (other parts from reference TRBV29-1 and TRBJ1-2): SAVISQKPSRDICQRGTSLTIQCQVDSQVTMMFWYRQQPGQSLTLIATANQGSEATYESGFVIDKFPISRPNLTFSTLTVSNMSPEDSSIYLCSVVRGLNYGYTFGSGTRLTVV.

The chain is built from TRBV5-4 and TRBJ2-1; 9 bases are shared with TRBD1. This CDR3 has 15 amino acids. Trimming cost V 0 bases and J 5 bases; bases outside gene matches: 3. The germline V gene encodes CDR1 SGHNT and CDR2 YYREEE (reference sequence). The CDR3 DNA is TGTGCCAGCAGCTTGGGGGGACAGGGCAACAATGAGCAGTTCTTC. Its translation is CASSLGGQGNNEQFF.

The chain has TRBV4-1 and TRBJ2-3, with a tentative D call TRBD1 (6 bases). This CDR3 contains 16 residues. Deletions cut 1 base from V and 2 bases from J, with 13 bases between. Germline CDR1 MGHRA, CDR2 YSYEKL. This CDR3 reads CASSQVWGPNTDTQYF. As DNA, the CDR3 is TGCGCCAGCAGCCAAGTGTGGGGGCCCAACACAGATACGCAGTATTTT.

This clone was counted a single time. The V call is TRBV6-5, the J call TRBJ1-3; weak D call: TRBD1 (5 bases). The CDR3 is 14 residues long. Deletions cut 7 bases from V and 1 base from J, with 11 bases between. CDR1 and CDR2 from the germline V gene are MNHEY and SVGAGI. CDR3 coding DNA: TGTGCCAGCAAGCGACAGAGATCTGGAAACACCATATATTTT. This encodes CASKRQRSGNTIYF.

The CDR3 nucleotides are TGTGCCAGCACCTCTGAAGAAGGGACAACCTATGGCTACACCTTC. It translates to CASTSEEGTTYGYTF. This rearrangement joins TRBV2 to TRBJ1-2, with D tentatively TRBD1 (6 bases). V dropped 7 bases and J dropped 4 bases, with 19 bases sitting between them. CDR3 length: 15 amino acids. Germline CDR1 and CDR2: SNHLY and FYNNEI.

This sequence joins TRBV19 and TRBJ2-2, with a tentative D call TRBD2 (6 bases). V gave up 5 bases and J gave up 0 bases, with 10 bases separating them. This CDR3 contains 15 residues. CDR1 LNHDA and CDR2 SQIVND come from the germline V gene (reference sequence). In nucleotides, the CDR3 is TGTGCCAGTAGTCACGGGGACTCGAACACCGGGGAGCTGTTTTTT. Translation gives CASSHGDSNTGELFF. Combining the CDR3 with reference TRBV19 and TRBJ2-2 gives the whole variable domain DGGITQSPKYLFRKEGQNVTLSCEQNLNHDAMYWYRQDPGQGLRLIYYSQIVNDFQKGDIAEGYSVSREKKESFPLTVTSAQKNPTAFYLCASSHGDSNTGELFFGEGSRLTVL.